This T cell receptor (beta chain) was obtained from a study of blood T cell repertoires in COVID-19. Study summary: The samples span acute and convalescent COVID-19 from the United States, Italy and Spain. In each case, the material was cDNA or gDNA derived from T cells, B-cell-depleted T cells, or PBMCs.

The CDR3 runs to 11 residues. Trimming left V 9 bases short and J 6 bases short, with 11 bases between. CDR1 is LNHDA, CDR2 SQIVND, per germline (reference sequence). Per the study methods: From reference gene primer amplification, estimates of nucleated cell counts were derived. Some clones are missing from TCRdb's copy, which holds only in-frame ones; the method was immunoSEQ multiplex PCR. V and J calls and clone size follow that table, whereas D and trimming were derived from the DNA. The sample includes a few hundred thousand clones, around nine tenths of them seen just once. V gene TRBV19 combines with J gene TRBJ1-1, with D maybe TRBD1 (6 bases). The sequence was obtained from a woman in her seventies with active or convalescent COVID-19. Specimen: peripheral blood. CDR3 coding DNA: TGTGCCAGCAGGGGTTTCTCTGAAGCTTTCTTT. Amino acid sequence: CASRGFSEAFF.